This entry features one T cell receptor (beta chain) sequence. This clonotype turned up a few times. Its specific antigen is unknown. Base qualities are missing; no much larger clone stands one base away. This entry belongs to a study of identical twins (dated by TCRdb to 2016 to 2018). Study-wide context: To test whether fetal clonotypes persist, this study deep-sequenced TCR alpha and beta repertoires from monozygotic twins, from unrelated adults of various ages, and from cord blood. Replicate twin experiments were performed at different times using different library preparation protocols to rule out contamination.

The paper as a whole reports these results and caveats: Compared with coincidental sharing between unrelated individuals, out-of-frame TCR alpha sequences shared between twins showed an excess of sequences with low generation probability. Because the same donors could not be followed over many years, the conclusions relied on cross-sectional statistical analysis. The excess sharing between twins in beta out-of-frame sequences was weaker because fewer shared sequences reduced the signal-to-noise ratio. Fewer insertions were carried by abundant cord blood beta clonotypes; a weaker similar trend was observed in young adult naive repertoires, while no such trend was observed in memory repertoires. Invariant T cells such as MAIT and iNKT could partly confound zero-insertion analyses, although diverse VJ usage argued against such confounding for most clonotypes. In monozygotic twins, recombination models systematically underestimated out-of-frame TCR alpha sharing, but the models matched the sharing seen between unrelated individuals.

Libraries were built with 5' RACE. Sequencing was carried out with an Illumina HiSeq 2000. A universal primer binding site was added through template switching, and the final cDNA carried a unique molecular identifier so that TCR cDNA molecules could be counted accurately. Specific primers in the conserved constant-segment region were used to synthesize first-strand cDNA for TCR alpha and beta chains. Each cDNA library was double barcoded, with a SMART-Mk sample barcode plus Illumina barcodes, to control for contamination. TruSeq adapter sequences and Illumina sample barcodes were added in two successive PCR steps. The TCR alpha and beta cDNA libraries were sequenced on the Illumina HiSeq platform using custom primers. The authors processed their data as follows. Unique molecular identifiers were extracted from raw reads with MiGEC, and CDR3 positions were determined with MiXCR. Recombination models were inferred per individual with the repgenHMM and IGoR tools using an EM algorithm. Shared clonotypes were analyzed with the tcR package in R, and sharing was normalized by the product of cloneset sizes. To study raw recombination without the effects of thymic and clonal selection, out-of-frame nonproductive sequences were analyzed. The raw public reads went through TCRdb reprocessing: fastp at Q25, MiXCR clone calling, in-frame beta chains kept. Records with the same CDR3 protein are collapsed into one entry carrying the most frequent genes and DNA. Here the V and J calls rest on TCRdb's processing, not on the authors' analysis. Counted in this sample were some 250,000 distinct CDR3 sequences; about an eighth of them appeared once. About 4% of the sample is in the top ten clones.

From its cysteine to its phenylalanine, the CDR3 spans 15 amino acids. Kept here is only the CDR3 DNA, which spans 45 bases and is read in frame from base 1. The germline V gene yields SGHVS for CDR1 and FQNEAQ for CDR2. Trimming costs V 0 bases and J 4 bases, and their ends lie 10 bases apart. All donors were healthy Caucasians. The twin cohort comprised three pairs of female monozygotic twins, all aged about 18 to 29 years. Using Miltenyi CD45RO+ enrichment and human naive T-cell isolation kits, memory (CD45RO+) and naive T cells were isolated from PBMC. These data were also reused for a study on yellow fever vaccine responses in identical twins. In that second paper, the authors write: According to the authors, the vaccine-induced T cell response in identical twins seemed to be partly convergent and partly specific to each individual. The study precisely tracked vaccine-responding T cell clones in identical twins.

The sequence was collected from a woman under 30 in good health. The sequencing sample was made of memory (CD45RO+) T cells sorted from blood. What the cell subset or site label conveys for this sample: CD45RO+ enriched T cells. The sequence links TRBV7-8 to TRBJ1-5; the D gene is unclear. CDR3 protein: CASSLARVGNQPQHF. The nucleotide sequence is given as TGTGCCAGCAGCTTAGCCCGGGTTGGAAATCAGCCCCAGCATTTT.